Detailed here is one TCR beta chain. Its antigen is not identified. This sample stems from a study of CD8 T cells in ankylosing spondylitis. General study points: Disease-linked clones displayed a CD8+ phenotype and appeared relatively rarely in peripheral blood. A motif of 7 to 9 highly homologous TCR beta variants was seen as apparently characteristic of ankylosing spondylitis blood. There was reportedly significant enrichment of clones that were disease-linked in matched ankylosing spondylitis synovial fluid.

CDR1 is SGHVS, CDR2 FNYEAQ, per germline. The V end was cut by 1 base, the J end by 6 bases, with 16 bases between. The CDR3 has 16 residues. Scientists made TCR beta libraries using quantitative 5'-RACE with molecular barcodes. TCRdb independently ran MiXCR on the 5' RACE reads; one entry per CDR3 protein. In the table there are 250,000 to 350,000 distinct CDR3 sequences, around 20% of which are singletons. The sample taken for sequencing was blood, either unsorted or a sorted T cell fraction (not recorded which). The chain is built from TRBV7-6 and TRBJ1-3; D might be TRBD1 (5 bases). The clonotype was recovered from a male donor with ankylosing spondylitis or in good health (not recorded which). As DNA, the CDR3 is TGTGCCAGCAGCTTAGTTCATGGTCAGGGTGAAAACACCATATATTTT. Amino acids: CASSLVHGQGENTIYF. The full variable domain, its missing parts supplied by reference TRBV7-6 and TRBJ1-3, is GAGVSQSPRYKVTKRGQDVALRCDPISGHVSLYWYRQALGQGPEFLTYFNYEAQQDKSGLPNDRFSAERPEGSISTLTIQRTEQRDSAMYRCASSLVHGQGENTIYFGEGSWLTVV.